Included here is one TCR beta chain sequence, with context. As yet, its antigen is unknown. These data belong to a study of post-analysis software for immune sequencing data. Study-level results: Controls had significantly higher normalized Chao1 diversity than multiple sclerosis patients. The F measure placed samples prepared in the same batch into strongly shared clusters.

The authors incorporated unique molecular identifiers into the TCR beta cDNA libraries. TCRdb itself ran the PCR reads through MiXCR, one entry per CDR3 protein. The sample carries around 400,000 distinct CDR3 sequences, roughly 38% recorded once. The sequence was collected from a girl aged 10-17 years with multiple sclerosis. Sequenced input: blood.

The CDR3 DNA reads TGTGCCAGCAGCCTTGCGGGGGTACGAAATGAGCAGTTCTTC. It codes for CASSLAGVRNEQFF. The chain carries TRBV7-9 and TRBJ2-1; 7 bases are a match to TRBD2. CDR3 length equals 14 residues. J gave up 7 bases and V 5 bases, and 8 bases lay outside the gene matches. In germline, CDR1 is SEHNR, CDR2 FQNEAQ (reference sequence).